Listed here are 14 T cell receptor beta chains from one sample, sequenced in a study of cytomegalovirus exposure and HLA in healthy donors. Primers: 60 Vbeta forward and 13 Jbeta reverse. Measured with immunoSEQ multiplex PCR; TCRdb has only the in-frame clones, and not every one. This sample has 120,000 to 150,000 clones; approximately 79% occur once, and the top ten carry under 3.5%. Sequenced sample: PBMCs. The receptors shown here come from a woman in her 30s in good health and CMV-seronegative.

This clone was picked up a small number of times. The chain recombines TRBV2 with TRBJ1-1; D gene ambiguous. The CDR3 has 13 amino acids. CDR1 and CDR2 (germline): SNHLY, FYNNEI. Trimming shortened V by 6 bases and J by 11 bases, and 19 bases separated the two germline ends. DNA for the CDR3: TGTGCCAGCAGCCGCTTCTGGTCTGATGAGGCTTTCTTT. This translates into CASSRFWSDEAFF.

In this sample, this clone turned up a few times. This CDR3 is CASSFAGYEQYF. The CDR3 region has the DNA TGTGCCAGCAGCTTTGCGGGCTACGAGCAGTACTTC. V is TRBV5-5 and J is TRBJ2-7, with D possibly TRBD2 on 5 matching bases. Germline V gene sequence: CDR1 SGHKS, CDR2 YYEKEE (reference sequence). The CDR3 contains 12 residues. Trimming left V 2 bases short and J 3 bases short, with 6 bases between.

This chain uses TRBV11-1 with TRBJ2-5; 11 bases agree with TRBD2. CDR3 length: 15 residues. Germline loops: CDR1 SGHAT, CDR2 FQDESV (reference sequence). V lost 5 bases, J lost 5 bases, and 7 bases stayed unmatched. CDR3: CASSPTSGVAETQYF. CDR3 in DNA: TGTGCCAGCAGCCCGACTAGCGGGGTGGCGGAGACCCAGTACTTC. The variable domain in full, completed from reference TRBV11-1 and TRBJ2-5, reads EAEVAQSPRYKITEKSQAVAFWCDPISGHATLYWYRQILGQGPELLVQFQDESVVDDSQLPKDRFSAERLKGVDSTLKIQPAELGDSAMYLCASSPTSGVAETQYFGPGTRLLVL.

The V gene is TRBV15, the J gene TRBJ1-1; 8 nucleotides match TRBD1. The junction had 5 bases not matched to a gene; V was cut back by 5 bases and J by 0 bases. From germline, CDR1 is LNHNV and CDR2 YYDKDF (reference sequence). The CDR3 spans 15 residues. The CDR3 nucleotides read TGTGCCACCAGCCTTGGGACAGGATTGAACACTGAAGCTTTCTTT. Its protein product is CATSLGTGLNTEAFF.

The chain carries TRBV11-1 and TRBJ2-6; 7 bases match TRBD1. Germline trimming cut 6 bases from V and 1 base from J; bases unmatched to any gene: 6. Germline V CDR1 and CDR2: SGHAT, FQDESV (reference sequence). This CDR3 has 16 residues. In DNA, the CDR3 is TGTGCCAGCAGTGCAGGGGGTAGGTCTGGGGCCAACGTCCTGACTTTC. It translates to CASSAGGRSGANVLTF.

This CDR3 reads CASSSSRRDRPYEQYF. The DNA of the CDR3 is TGTGCCAGCAGCTCTAGTCGTAGGGACAGACCCTACGAGCAGTACTTC. The chain uses TRBV11-1 and TRBJ2-7, with TRBD1 matching 7 bases. The germline V gene has CDR1 SGHAT and CDR2 FQDESV (reference sequence). Trimming at V came to 4 bases and at J to 2 bases, leaving 11 bases not matched to a gene. The CDR3 loop spans 16 amino acids.

This clone was observed a single time. The V call is TRBV9, the J call TRBJ2-2, with 8 bases lining up with TRBD2. V shed 3 bases and J 5 bases; nucleotides not matched to a gene: 12. The CDR3 contains 17 residues. Germline V lookup: CDR1 SGDLS, CDR2 YYNGEE. The CDR3: CASSARGAGVETGELFF. The DNA for the CDR3 is TGTGCCAGCAGCGCCCGTGGAGCGGGAGTTGAGACCGGGGAGCTGTTTTTT.

This clone appeared a few times. The chain employs TRBV2 and TRBJ1-1; D remains ambiguous. Between the trimmed V and J ends, which lost 5 bases and 3 bases, there was a span of 22 bases. The CDR3 totals 17 residues. The germline CDR1 and CDR2 sequences are SNHLY and FYNNEI. CDR3 protein: CASSQRFSRRDYTEAFF. CDR3 bases: TGTGCCAGCAGTCAACGATTTTCCCGTCGAGACTACACTGAAGCTTTCTTT.

This clone has only one observation. This sequence joins TRBV6-1 and TRBJ1-2; D is uncertain. CDR1 is MNHNS and CDR2 is SASEGT in the germline V gene. There are 13 residues in the CDR3. V lost 4 bases and J lost 7, with 13 bases in between. The CDR3 DNA reads as TGTGCCAGCAGTGTCCAGGAGGCTACTGGCTACACCTTC. Amino acid sequence: CASSVQEATGYTF.

The chain recombines TRBV6-6 with TRBJ1-2; D unresolved. CDR1 and CDR2 from the germline V gene are MNHNY and SVGAGI (reference sequence). The CDR3 loop spans 12 amino acids. Trimming took off 4 bases at V and 6 bases at J, with 9 bases between the two ends. CDR3 DNA sequence: TGTGCCAGCAGTTCTGGGAGGCATGGCTACACCTTC. Its translation: CASSSGRHGYTF.

V gene TRBV7-2 combines with J gene TRBJ2-7; TRBD2 agrees at 12 bases. The length of the CDR3 is 17 residues. Per germline, CDR1 SGHTA and CDR2 FQGNSA. Unmatched junction bases numbered 10, after V lost 6 bases and J lost 1 base. The CDR3 sequence is CASRPPGLAGLSYEQYF. The DNA for the CDR3 is TGTGCCAGCAGACCACCGGGACTAGCGGGCCTTTCCTACGAGCAGTACTTC.

Only a few counts were recorded for this clone. The chain combines TRBV7-6 with TRBJ2-7; D remains unclear. CDR1 SGHVS and CDR2 FNYEAQ come from the germline V gene. The CDR3 is made up of 13 amino acids. Trimming cost V 5 bases and J 5 bases, with 13 bases left between them. The CDR3 nucleotides are TGTGCCAGCAGCGCTGCGCTGGGCCACGAGCAGTACTTC. Its protein product is CASSAALGHEQYF. The full variable domain, in which reference TRBV7-6 and TRBJ2-7 provide the parts outside the CDR3, is GAGVSQSPRYKVTKRGQDVALRCDPISGHVSLYWYRQALGQGPEFLTYFNYEAQQDKSGLPNDRFSAERPEGSISTLTIQRTEQRDSAMYRCASSAALGHEQYFGPGTRLTVT.

This chain connects TRBV7-9 to TRBJ1-2, with TRBD1 matching over 8 bases. Germline trimming cut 6 bases from V and 12 bases from J; bases unmatched to any gene: 21. The length of the CDR3 is 16 residues. Germline-derived CDR1 and CDR2 are SEHNR and FQNEAQ (reference sequence). For the CDR3, the DNA is TGTGCCAGCAGTCCTAGGGATCCAGAGCCAGGGGGCCCTCACACCTTC. Encoded protein: CASSPRDPEPGGPHTF.

This clone was seen a single time. The chain employs TRBV7-2 and TRBJ2-1; D might be TRBD2 (5 bases). CDR1 is SGHTA and CDR2 is FQGNSA in the germline V gene. V was cut by 1 base and J by 7 bases, with 11 bases left in between. The CDR3 runs to 14 residues. The DNA for the CDR3 is TGTGCCAGCAGCTTAGTGGTGTCGGGGAATGAGCAGTTCTTC. As protein: CASSLVVSGNEQFF.